This TCR beta chain originates from a study of CD4 T cells in relation to SARS-CoV-2 and coronaviruses. The table came from immunoSEQ multiplex PCR; TCRdb's copy has only in-frame clones and leaves some out. The data contain about 65,000 clones, around 87% of them seen just once; the ten biggest clones take up around 1.7%. This clone was seen once. Germline loops: CDR1 SGHNT, CDR2 YYREEE (reference sequence). V dropped 0 bases and J dropped 5 bases, with 13 bases sitting between them. This CDR3 is 15 amino acids long. CD4+ T cells from unexposed donors were obtained before the COVID-19 pandemic (2011-2018).

This TCR was recovered from a human donor in good health. Material for sequencing was memory CD4+ T cells from PBMCs. The V call is TRBV5-4, the J call TRBJ2-3; perhaps D is TRBD1 or TRBD2 (5 bases each). Here the CDR3 DNA reads TGTGCCAGCAGCTTGGCCAGTGGGGACGTAGATACGCAGTATTTT. Amino acids: CASSLASGDVDTQYF.